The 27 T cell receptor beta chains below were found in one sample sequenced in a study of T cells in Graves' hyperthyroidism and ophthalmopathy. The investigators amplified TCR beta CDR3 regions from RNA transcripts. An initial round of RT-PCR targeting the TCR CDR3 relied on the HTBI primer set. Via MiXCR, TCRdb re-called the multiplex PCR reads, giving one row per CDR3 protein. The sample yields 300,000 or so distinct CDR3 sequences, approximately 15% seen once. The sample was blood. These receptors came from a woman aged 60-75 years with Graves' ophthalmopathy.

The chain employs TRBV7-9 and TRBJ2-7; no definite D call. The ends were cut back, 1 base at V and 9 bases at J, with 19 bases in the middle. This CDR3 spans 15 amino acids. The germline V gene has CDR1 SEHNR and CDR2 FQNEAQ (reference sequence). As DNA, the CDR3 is TGTGCCAGCAGCTTAGTGTCGTCGGCCGAGCTAGGGCAGTACTTC. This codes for CASSLVSSAELGQYF.

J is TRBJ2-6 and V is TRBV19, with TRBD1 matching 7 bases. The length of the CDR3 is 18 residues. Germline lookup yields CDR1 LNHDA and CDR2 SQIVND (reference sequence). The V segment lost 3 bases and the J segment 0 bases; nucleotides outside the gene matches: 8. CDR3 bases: TGTGCCAGTAGTATTCGACAGGGTACGGGCTCTGGGGCCAACGTCCTGACTTTC. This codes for CASSIRQGTGSGANVLTF. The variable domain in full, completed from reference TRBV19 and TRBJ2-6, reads DGGITQSPKYLFRKEGQNVTLSCEQNLNHDAMYWYRQDPGQGLRLIYYSQIVNDFQKGDIAEGYSVSREKKESFPLTVTSAQKNPTAFYLCASSIRQGTGSGANVLTFGAGSRLTVL.

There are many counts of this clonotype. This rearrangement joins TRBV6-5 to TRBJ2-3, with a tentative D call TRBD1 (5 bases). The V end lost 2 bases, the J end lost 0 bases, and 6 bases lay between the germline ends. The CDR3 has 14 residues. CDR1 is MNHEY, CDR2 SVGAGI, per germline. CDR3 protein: CASSYGASTDTQYF. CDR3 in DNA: TGTGCCAGCAGTTACGGGGCTAGCACAGATACGCAGTATTTT.

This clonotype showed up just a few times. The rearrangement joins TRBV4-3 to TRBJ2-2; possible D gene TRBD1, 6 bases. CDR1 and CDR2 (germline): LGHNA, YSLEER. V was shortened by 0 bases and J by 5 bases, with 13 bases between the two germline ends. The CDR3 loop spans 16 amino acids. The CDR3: CASSQDIRGWTGELFF. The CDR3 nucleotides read TGCGCCAGCAGCCAAGACATCAGGGGATGGACCGGGGAGCTGTTTTTT.

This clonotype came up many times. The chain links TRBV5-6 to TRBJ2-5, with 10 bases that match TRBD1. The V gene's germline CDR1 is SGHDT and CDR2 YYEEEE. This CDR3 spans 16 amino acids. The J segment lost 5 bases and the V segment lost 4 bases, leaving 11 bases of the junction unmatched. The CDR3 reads CASSLIPGQGWETQYF. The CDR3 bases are TGTGCCAGCAGCCTTATACCGGGACAGGGGTGGGAGACCCAGTACTTC. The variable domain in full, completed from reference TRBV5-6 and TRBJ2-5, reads DAGVTQSPTHLIKTRGQQVTLRCSPKSGHDTVSWYQQALGQGPQFIFQYYEEEERQRGNFPDRFSGHQFPNYSSELNVNALLLGDSALYLCASSLIPGQGWETQYFGPGTRLLVL.

CDR3 loop: CSVGQKETQYF. The CDR3 coding sequence is TGCAGCGTTGGACAGAAAGAGACCCAGTACTTC. This chain links TRBV29-1 with TRBJ2-5, with a possible D match to TRBD1 (5 bases). The CDR3 runs to 11 residues. Trimming took 4 bases from V and 3 from J, leaving 6 bases between them. Germline V gene data show CDR1 as SQVTM and CDR2 as ANQGSEA.

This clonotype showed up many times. This CDR3 is CASSIVRNEQFF. CDR3 in DNA: TGTGCCAGCAGCATTGTCCGGAATGAGCAGTTCTTC. The chain combines TRBV5-5 with TRBJ2-1; D gene uncertain. V was shortened by 4 bases and J by 7 bases, with 9 bases between the two germline ends. Germline V gene sequence: CDR1 SGHKS, CDR2 YYEKEE (reference sequence). This CDR3 comprises 12 residues.

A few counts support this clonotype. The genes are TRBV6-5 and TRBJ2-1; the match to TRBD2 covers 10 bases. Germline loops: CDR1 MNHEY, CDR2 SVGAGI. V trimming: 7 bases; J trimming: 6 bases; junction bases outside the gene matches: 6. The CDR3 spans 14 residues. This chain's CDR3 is CASIPSGGVNEQFF. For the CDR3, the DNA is TGTGCCAGCATTCCTAGCGGGGGAGTCAATGAGCAGTTCTTC.

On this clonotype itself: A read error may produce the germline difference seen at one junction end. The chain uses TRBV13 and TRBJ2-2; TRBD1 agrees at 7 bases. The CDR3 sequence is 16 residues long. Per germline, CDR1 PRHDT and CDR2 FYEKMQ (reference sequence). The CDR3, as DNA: TGTGCCAGCAGCCTTTACGACAGGGTGAACACCAGGGAGCTGTTTTTT. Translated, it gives CASSLYDRVNTRELFF.

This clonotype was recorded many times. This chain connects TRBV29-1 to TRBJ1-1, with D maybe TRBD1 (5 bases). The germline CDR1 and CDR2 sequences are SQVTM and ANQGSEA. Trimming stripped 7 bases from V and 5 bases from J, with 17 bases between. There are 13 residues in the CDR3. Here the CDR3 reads CSAFNGAGTEAFF. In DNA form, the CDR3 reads TGCAGCGCCTTTAACGGGGCGGGTACTGAAGCTTTCTTT.

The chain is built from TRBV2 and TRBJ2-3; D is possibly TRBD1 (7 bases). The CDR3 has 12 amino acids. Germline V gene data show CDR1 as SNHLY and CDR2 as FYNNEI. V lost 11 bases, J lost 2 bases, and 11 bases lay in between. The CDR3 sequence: CAGGGLTDTQYF. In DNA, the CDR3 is TGTGCCGGAGGGGGCCTCACAGATACGCAGTATTTT.

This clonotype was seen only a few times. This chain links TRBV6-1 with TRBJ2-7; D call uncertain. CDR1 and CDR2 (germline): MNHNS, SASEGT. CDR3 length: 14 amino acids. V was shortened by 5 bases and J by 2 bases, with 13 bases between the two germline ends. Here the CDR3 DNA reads TGTGCCAGCAGTTCTGGGCCAGACACCTACGAGCAGTACTTC. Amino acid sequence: CASSSGPDTYEQYF.

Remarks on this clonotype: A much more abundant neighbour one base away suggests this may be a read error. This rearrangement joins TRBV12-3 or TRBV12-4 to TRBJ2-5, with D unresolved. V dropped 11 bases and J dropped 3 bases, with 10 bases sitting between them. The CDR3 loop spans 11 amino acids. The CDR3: CAGTFKETQYF. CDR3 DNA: TGTGCCGGCACTTTTAAAGAGACCCAGTACTTC.

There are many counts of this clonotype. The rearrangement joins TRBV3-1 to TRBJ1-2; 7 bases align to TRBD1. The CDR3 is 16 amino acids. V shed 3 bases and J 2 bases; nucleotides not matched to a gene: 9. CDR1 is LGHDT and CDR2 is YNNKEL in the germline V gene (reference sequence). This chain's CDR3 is CASSQVTTGRNYGYTF. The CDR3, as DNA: TGTGCCAGCAGCCAGGTTACGACAGGGCGGAACTATGGCTACACCTTC.

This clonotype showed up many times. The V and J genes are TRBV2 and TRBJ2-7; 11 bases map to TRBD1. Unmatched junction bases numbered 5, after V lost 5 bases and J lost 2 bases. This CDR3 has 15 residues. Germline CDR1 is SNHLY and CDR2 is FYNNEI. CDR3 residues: CASSRPGQGAYEQYF. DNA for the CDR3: TGTGCCAGCAGTCGTCCGGGACAGGGGGCCTACGAGCAGTACTTC.

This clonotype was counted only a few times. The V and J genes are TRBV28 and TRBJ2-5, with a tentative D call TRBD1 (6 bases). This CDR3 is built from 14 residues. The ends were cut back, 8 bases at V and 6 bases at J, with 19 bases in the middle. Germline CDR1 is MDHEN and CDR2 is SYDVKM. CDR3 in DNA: TGTGCCAGCGGTCCTAGGGGGATCGTAAAGACCCAGTACTTC. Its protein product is CASGPRGIVKTQYF.

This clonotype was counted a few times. DNA of the CDR3: TGCAGTGCTAGAGTGGAAGGGCTTTATGGCTACACCTTC. It specifies CSARVEGLYGYTF. The chain couples TRBV20-1 to TRBJ1-2; no clear D gene. Germline CDR1 DFQATT, CDR2 SNEGSKA (reference sequence). The V end was cut by 1 base, the J end by 5 bases, with 11 bases between. This CDR3 has 13 residues.

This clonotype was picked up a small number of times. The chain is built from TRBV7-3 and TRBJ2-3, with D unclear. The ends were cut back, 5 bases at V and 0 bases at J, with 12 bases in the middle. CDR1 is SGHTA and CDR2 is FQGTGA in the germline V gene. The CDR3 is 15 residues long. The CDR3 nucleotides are TGTGCCAGCAGCCCCGGACGCCTTAGCACAGATACGCAGTATTTT. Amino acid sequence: CASSPGRLSTDTQYF.

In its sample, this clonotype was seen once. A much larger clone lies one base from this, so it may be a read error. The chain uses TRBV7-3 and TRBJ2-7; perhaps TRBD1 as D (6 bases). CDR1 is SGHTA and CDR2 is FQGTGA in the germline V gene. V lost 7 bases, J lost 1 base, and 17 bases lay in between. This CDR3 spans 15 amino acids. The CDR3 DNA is TGTGCCAGCAAAAGCGAACAGGGTAGATCCTACGAGCAGTACTTC. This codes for CASKSEQGRSYEQYF.

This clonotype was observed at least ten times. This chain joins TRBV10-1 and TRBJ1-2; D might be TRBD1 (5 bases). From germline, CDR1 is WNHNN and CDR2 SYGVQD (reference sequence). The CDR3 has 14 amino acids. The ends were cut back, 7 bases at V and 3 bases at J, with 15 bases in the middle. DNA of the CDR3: TGCGCCAGCAACAGTCAGATGGGACACTATGGCTACACCTTC. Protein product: CASNSQMGHYGYTF.

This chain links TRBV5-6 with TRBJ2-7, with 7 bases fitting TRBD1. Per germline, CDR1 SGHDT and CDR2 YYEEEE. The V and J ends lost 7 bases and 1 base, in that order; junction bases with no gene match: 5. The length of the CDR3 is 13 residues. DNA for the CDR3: TGTGCCAGCCAGGGGGAAACATCCTACGAGCAGTACTTC. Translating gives CASQGETSYEQYF.

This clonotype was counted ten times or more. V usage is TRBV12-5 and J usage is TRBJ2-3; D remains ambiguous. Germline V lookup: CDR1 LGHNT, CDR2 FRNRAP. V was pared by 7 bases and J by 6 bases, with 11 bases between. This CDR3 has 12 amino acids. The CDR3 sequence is CASAGLGDTQYF. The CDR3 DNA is TGTGCTAGTGCGGGTCTCGGCGATACGCAGTATTTT.

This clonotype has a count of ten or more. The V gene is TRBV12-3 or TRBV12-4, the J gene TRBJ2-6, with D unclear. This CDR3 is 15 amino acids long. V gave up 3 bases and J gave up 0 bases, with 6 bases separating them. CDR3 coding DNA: TGTGCCAGCAGTTTTGCATACTCTGGGGCCAACGTCCTGACTTTC. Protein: CASSFAYSGANVLTF.

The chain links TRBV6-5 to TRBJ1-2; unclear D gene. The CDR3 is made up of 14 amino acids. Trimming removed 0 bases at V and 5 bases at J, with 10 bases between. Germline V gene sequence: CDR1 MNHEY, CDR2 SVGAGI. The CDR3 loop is CASSYSMVVYGYTF. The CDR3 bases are TGTGCCAGCAGTTACTCAATGGTAGTTTATGGCTACACCTTC.

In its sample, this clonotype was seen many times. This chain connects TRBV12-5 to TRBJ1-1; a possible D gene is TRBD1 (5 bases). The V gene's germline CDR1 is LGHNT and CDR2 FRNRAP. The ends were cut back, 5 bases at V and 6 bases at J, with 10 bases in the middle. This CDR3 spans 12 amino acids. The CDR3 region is CASGEQGSEAFF. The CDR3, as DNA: TGTGCTAGTGGTGAGCAGGGCTCTGAAGCTTTCTTT. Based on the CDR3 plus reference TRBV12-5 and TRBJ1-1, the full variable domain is DARVTQTPRHKVTEMGQEVTMRCQPILGHNTVFWYRQTMMQGLELLAYFRNRAPLDDSGMPKDRFSAEMPDATLATLKIQPSEPRDSAVYFCASGEQGSEAFFGQGTRLTVV.

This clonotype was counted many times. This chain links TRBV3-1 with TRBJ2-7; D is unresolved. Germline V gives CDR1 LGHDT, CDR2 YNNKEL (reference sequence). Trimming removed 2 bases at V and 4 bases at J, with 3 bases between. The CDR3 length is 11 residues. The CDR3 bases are TGTGCCAGCAGCCAACAGTACGAGCAGTACTTC. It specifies CASSQQYEQYF.

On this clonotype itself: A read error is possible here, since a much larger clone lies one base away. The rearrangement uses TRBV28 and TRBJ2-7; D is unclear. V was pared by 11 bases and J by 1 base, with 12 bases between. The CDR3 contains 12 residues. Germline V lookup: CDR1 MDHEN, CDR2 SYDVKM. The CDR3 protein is CAARTGSYEQYF. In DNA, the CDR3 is TGTGCCGCCCGTACGGGTTCCTACGAGCAGTACTTC.